One sample yielded the 18 T cell receptor beta chains listed below, sequenced in a study of regulatory T cells in long-lasting Graves disease. Time point of the sample: newly diagnosed GD, antithyroid drugs for less than 3 months. The TCR library was made from RNA extracted from PBMCs. With iRepertoire HTBI primers and Arm-PCR of CDR3 regions, TCR beta libraries were built. TCRdb reanalysed the multiplex PCR reads using MiXCR and keeps one entry per CDR3 protein. The sample shows about 540,000 distinct CDR3 sequences, approximately 13% of them seen only once. This sample also belongs to another study, concerning T cells in Graves' hyperthyroidism and ophthalmopathy.

The specimen was peripheral blood mononuclear cells (PBMCs), collected at new diagnosis, from a patient treated with antithyroid drugs. All receptors come from a man aged 30 to 45 with Graves disease.

There are a few counts of this clonotype. This sequence joins TRBV24-1 and TRBJ1-2; D might be TRBD1 (5 bases). This CDR3 is 18 amino acids long. From germline, CDR1 is KGHDR and CDR2 SFDVKD. V lost 2 bases, J lost 4 bases, and 22 bases lay in between. CDR3 bases: TGTGCCACCAGTGATTCAGTGGGGGATTCCGACAGCCGCTATGGCTACACCTTC. It encodes CATSDSVGDSDSRYGYTF.

Worth noting for this clonotype: A clone one base away is much larger, so this may be a read error. The CDR3 does not close with the conserved phenylalanine or tryptophan, likely indicating a read error. The gene calls are TRBV6-1 and TRBJ2-1; 9 nucleotides line up with TRBD1. Germline V CDR1 and CDR2: MNHNS, SASEGT. The CDR3 spans 15 residues. Trimming removed 2 bases from V and 8 bases from J; junction bases left unmatched: 7. The CDR3 region has the DNA TGTGCCAGCAGTGAAAGAACAGGGGGCACGTATGAGCAGTTCCTC. Translating it yields CASSERTGGTYEQFL.

There are many counts of this clonotype. The rearrangement links TRBV30 to TRBJ1-2, with D possibly TRBD1 on 6 matching bases. This CDR3 has 13 residues. Germline assignment: CDR1 GTSNPN and CDR2 SVGIG (reference sequence). Trimming took off 2 bases at V and 6 bases at J, with 13 bases between the two ends. This chain's CDR3 is CAWSLGAGDGYTF. CDR3 DNA: TGTGCCTGGAGTTTGGGGGCAGGGGATGGCTACACCTTC.

This CDR3 is CASSSIGGKYYNEQFF. In DNA form, the CDR3 reads TGCGCCAGCAGCTCTATAGGGGGGAAGTACTACAATGAGCAGTTCTTC. The chain couples TRBV4-1 to TRBJ2-1; D possibly matches TRBD1 or TRBD2 (6 bases each). The V and J ends lost 5 bases and 3 bases respectively, with 17 bases between them. The CDR3 loop spans 16 amino acids. Per germline, CDR1 MGHRA and CDR2 YSYEKL.

The chain couples TRBV30 to TRBJ2-2, with 7 bases identical to TRBD2. The germline V gene encodes CDR1 GTSNPN and CDR2 SVGIG (reference sequence). With V trimmed by 4 bases and J by 7 bases, 9 bases remained unmatched. CDR3 size: 14 residues. The CDR3 DNA reads as TGTGCCTGGAAGTTAACGGGAGGTATCGGGGAGCTGTTTTTT. Residues: CAWKLTGGIGELFF. Using reference TRBV30 and TRBJ2-2 for the parts outside the CDR3, the full variable domain is SQTIHQWPATLVQPVGSPLSLECTVEGTSNPNLYWYRQAAGRGLQLLFYSVGIGQISSEVPQNLSASRPQDRQFILSSKKLLLSDSGFYLCAWKLTGGIGELFFGEGSRLTVL.

This clonotype was counted at least ten times. The chain links TRBV20-1 to TRBJ2-3; D ambiguous. Between the trimmed V and J ends, which lost 2 bases and 7 bases, there was a span of 10 bases. The CDR3 length is 12 residues. Germline CDR1 DFQATT, CDR2 SNEGSKA (reference sequence). The CDR3 coding sequence is TGCAGTGCTAGATTAAATCACCATACGCAGTATTTT. Translating it yields CSARLNHHTQYF.

This clonotype has a count of ten or more. The rearrangement links TRBV7-9 to TRBJ2-7, with D perhaps TRBD1 (6 bases). Trimming took off 5 bases at V and 3 bases at J, with 8 bases between the two ends. CDR1 and CDR2 from the germline V gene are SEHNR and FQNEAQ (reference sequence). The CDR3 covers 12 residues. This chain's CDR3 is CASSKDSYEQYF. CDR3 coding DNA: TGTGCCAGCAGCAAGGACAGCTACGAGCAGTACTTC.

This clonotype was recorded at least ten times. The chain has TRBV9 and TRBJ1-1, with D possibly TRBD1 on 5 matching bases. This CDR3 is 15 amino acids long. The germline gives CDR1 SGDLS, CDR2 YYNGEE. The germline V and J ends were trimmed by 0 bases and 2 bases, with 11 bases remaining between them. The CDR3 DNA reads TGTGCCAGCAGCGTAGAATGGGGACCAAACACTGAAGCTTTCTTT. It specifies CASSVEWGPNTEAFF.

The rearrangement joins TRBV27 to TRBJ2-3; TRBD2 matches 12 bases. The germline CDR1 and CDR2 sequences are MNHEY and SMNVEV (reference sequence). CDR3 length: 15 amino acids. The V segment lost 4 bases and the J segment 4 bases; nucleotides outside the gene matches: 3. CDR3 loop: CASSSLAGGPDTQYF. CDR3 coding DNA: TGTGCCAGCAGTTCCCTAGCGGGAGGGCCAGATACGCAGTATTTT.

A few counts support this clonotype. The chain links TRBV19 to TRBJ1-5; a weak D match, TRBD1 (6 bases). Trimming shortened V by 9 bases and J by 6 bases, and 18 bases separated the two germline ends. Germline assignment: CDR1 LNHDA and CDR2 SQIVND (reference sequence). The CDR3 extends over 14 amino acids. In nucleotides, the CDR3 is TGTGCCAGCAGTGGGGGCGGTGGCAGTCAGCCCCAGCATTTT. Protein: CASSGGGGSQPQHF.

This clonotype appeared many times. J is TRBJ2-1 and V is TRBV20-1, with D perhaps TRBD1 or TRBD2 (6 bases each). Germline CDR1 is DFQATT and CDR2 is SNEGSKA (reference sequence). The CDR3 loop spans 18 amino acids. V gave up 6 bases and J gave up 3 bases, with 27 bases separating them. The CDR3 bases are TGCAGTGCAGGGGGAGTAGAGGAACCCGGGAGAAGCTACAATGAGCAGTTCTTC. Translating it yields CSAGGVEEPGRSYNEQFF.

This rearrangement joins TRBV29-1 to TRBJ2-1; 10 bases match TRBD2. Germline V gene lookup returns CDR1 SQVTM and CDR2 ANQGSEA. The CDR3 sequence is 14 residues long. V lost 7 bases and J lost 5; bases outside the gene matches: 8. In DNA form, the CDR3 reads TGCAGCGGAGCCGGGACTAGCGCGAACAATGAGCAGTTCTTC. Translating it yields CSGAGTSANNEQFF.

This clonotype appeared many times. The chain employs TRBV27 and TRBJ2-3, with unresolved D. Germline V gives CDR1 MNHEY, CDR2 SMNVEV (reference sequence). V dropped 2 bases and J dropped 3 bases, with 9 bases sitting between them. This CDR3 contains 14 residues. CDR3 residues: CASSLRPATDTQYF. The CDR3, as DNA: TGTGCCAGCAGTTTACGGCCAGCGACAGATACGCAGTATTTT.

The gene calls are TRBV24-1 and TRBJ1-1; possibly TRBD1 for D (6 bases). Germline CDR1 reads KGHDR; CDR2 reads SFDVKD. V was pared by 5 bases and J by 1 base, with 10 bases between. The CDR3 consists of 14 residues. The CDR3, as DNA: TGTGCCACCAGTGGCACGACAGGGAACACTGAAGCTTTCTTT. This translates into CATSGTTGNTEAFF.

This clonotype has ten or more counts. The rearrangement joins TRBV12-3 or TRBV12-4 to TRBJ2-1, with D possibly matching TRBD1 (5 bases). This CDR3 spans 14 amino acids. Trimming left V 6 bases short and J 2 bases short, with 11 bases between. The CDR3: CASRQGSPYNEQFF. The CDR3 DNA reads as TGTGCCAGCAGGCAGGGTTCCCCCTACAATGAGCAGTTCTTC.

This clonotype was counted between two and nine times. The rearrangement links TRBV20-1 to TRBJ2-1, with 7 positions matching TRBD2. Germline loops: CDR1 DFQATT, CDR2 SNEGSKA (reference sequence). V gave up 3 bases and J gave up 7 bases; unmatched junction bases: 3. The CDR3 covers 12 residues. The CDR3 sequence is CSASLGGNEQFF. CDR3 sequence (DNA): TGCAGTGCTAGTCTGGGGGGGAATGAGCAGTTCTTC.

This clonotype has more than one count but fewer than ten. It is unclear where the CDR3 begins or ends on the DNA, so no DNA is shown, and the CDR3 is as TCRdb lists it. V gene TRBV11-2 combines with J gene TRBJ1-3. Germline V gives CDR1 SGHAT, CDR2 FQNNGV. The CDR3 length equals 17 residues, ends included. This CDR3 reads CASSLSFGSGPGNTIYF.

There are many counts of this clonotype. This chain uses TRBV2 with TRBJ1-1, with D perhaps TRBD1 (5 bases). Germline CDR1 SNHLY, CDR2 FYNNEI. CDR3 length: 15 residues. The ends were cut back, 2 bases at V and 4 bases at J, with 14 bases in the middle. The CDR3 region is CASSEFGVGGTEAFF. The CDR3 DNA is TGTGCCAGCAGTGAATTCGGGGTGGGGGGCACTGAAGCTTTCTTT.